This TCR beta chain appears in the sequencing data of a study of T cells in Graves' hyperthyroidism and ophthalmopathy. Looking at the study overall: Peripheral blood was collected at initial diagnosis, before any treatment. General study findings and limits: Blood samples included most of the expanded thyroid clonotypes exceeding 0.001.

The CDR3 runs 15 residues. V was clipped by 5 bases and J by 7 bases; unmatched bases: 12. Germline CDR1 reads SEHNR; CDR2 reads FQNEAQ (reference sequence). TCR beta CDR3 regions were amplified from RNA transcripts. The HTBI primer set drove a first-round RT-PCR of the TCR CDR3. TCRdb redid the calling of the multiplex PCR reads with MiXCR, one entry per CDR3 protein. The data contain 500,000 to 750,000 distinct CDR3 sequences, 15% to 18% of them singletons. This clonotype was found many times. Its antigen is as yet unknown. Exclusion of a patient resulted from uncontrolled infection, other autoimmune disease, pregnancy or lactation.

This chain joins TRBV7-9 and TRBJ2-7; 9 positions match TRBD1. The sequencing sample was made of blood. The source of this sequence is a woman in her 30s with Graves' hyperthyroidism. The CDR3 coding sequence is TGTGCCAGCAGCCCAGGGACAGGGTTTGGTCGAGAGCAGTACTTC. It encodes CASSPGTGFGREQYF. Variable domain in full (rest from reference TRBV7-9 and TRBJ2-7): DTGVSQNPRHKITKRGQNVTFRCDPISEHNRLYWYRQTLGQGPEFLTYFQNEAQLEKSRLLSDRFSAERPKGSFSTLEIQRTEQGDSAMYLCASSPGTGFGREQYFGPGTRLTVT.